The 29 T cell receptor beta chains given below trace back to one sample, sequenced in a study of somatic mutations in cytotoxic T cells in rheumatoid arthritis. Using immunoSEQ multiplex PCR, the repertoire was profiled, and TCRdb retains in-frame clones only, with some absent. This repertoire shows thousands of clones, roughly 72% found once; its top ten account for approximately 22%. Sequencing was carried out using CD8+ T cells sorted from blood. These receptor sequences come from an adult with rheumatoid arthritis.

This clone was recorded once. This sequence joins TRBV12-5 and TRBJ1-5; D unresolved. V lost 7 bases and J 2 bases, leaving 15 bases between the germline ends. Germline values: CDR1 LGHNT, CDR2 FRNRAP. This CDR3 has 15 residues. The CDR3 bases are TGTGCTAGTGCCGAACACTTCCCGGGCAATCAGCCCCAGCATTTT. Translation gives CASAEHFPGNQPQHF. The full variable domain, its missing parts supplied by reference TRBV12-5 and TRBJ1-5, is DARVTQTPRHKVTEMGQEVTMRCQPILGHNTVFWYRQTMMQGLELLAYFRNRAPLDDSGMPKDRFSAEMPDATLATLKIQPSEPRDSAVYFCASAEHFPGNQPQHFGDGTRLSIL.

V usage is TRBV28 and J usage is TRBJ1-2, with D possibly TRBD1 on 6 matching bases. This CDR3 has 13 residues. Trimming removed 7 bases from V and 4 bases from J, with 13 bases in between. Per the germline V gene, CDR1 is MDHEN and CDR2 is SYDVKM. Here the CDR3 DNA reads TGTGCCAGCAACACACAGGGTCCCTATGGCTACACCTTC. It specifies CASNTQGPYGYTF.

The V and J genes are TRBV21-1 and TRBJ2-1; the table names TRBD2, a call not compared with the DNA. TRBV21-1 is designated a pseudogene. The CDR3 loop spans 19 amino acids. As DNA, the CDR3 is TGTGCCAGCAGCATAGATCGGACTAGCGGGAGGGCGGGGGACAATGAGCAGTTCTTC. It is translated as CASSIDRTSGRAGDNEQFF.

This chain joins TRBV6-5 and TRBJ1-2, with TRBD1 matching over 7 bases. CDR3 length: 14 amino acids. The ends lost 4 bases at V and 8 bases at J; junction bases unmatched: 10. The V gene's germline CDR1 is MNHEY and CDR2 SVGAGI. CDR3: CASSSQGGGEGYTF. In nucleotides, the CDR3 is TGTGCCAGCAGTTCGCAGGGGGGTGGAGAAGGCTACACCTTC.

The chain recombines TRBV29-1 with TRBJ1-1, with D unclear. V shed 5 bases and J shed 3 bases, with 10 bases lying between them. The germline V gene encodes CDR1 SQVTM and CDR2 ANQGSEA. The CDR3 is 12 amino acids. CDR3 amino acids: CSVNSADTEAFF. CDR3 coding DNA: TGCAGCGTTAACTCGGCAGACACTGAAGCTTTCTTT.

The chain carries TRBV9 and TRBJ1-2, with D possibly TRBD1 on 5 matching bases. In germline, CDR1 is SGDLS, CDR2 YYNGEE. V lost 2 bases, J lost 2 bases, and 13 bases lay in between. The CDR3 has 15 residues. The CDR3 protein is CASSVSPGLNYGYTF. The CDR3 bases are TGTGCCAGCAGCGTTTCCCCAGGGCTGAACTATGGCTACACCTTC.

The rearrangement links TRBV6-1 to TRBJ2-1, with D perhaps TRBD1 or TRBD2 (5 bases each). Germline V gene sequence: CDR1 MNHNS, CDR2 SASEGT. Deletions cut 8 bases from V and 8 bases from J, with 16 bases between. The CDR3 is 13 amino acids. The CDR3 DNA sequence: TGTGCCAGCGGGGGAACCGGTTTGCATGAGCAGTTCTTC. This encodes CASGGTGLHEQFF.

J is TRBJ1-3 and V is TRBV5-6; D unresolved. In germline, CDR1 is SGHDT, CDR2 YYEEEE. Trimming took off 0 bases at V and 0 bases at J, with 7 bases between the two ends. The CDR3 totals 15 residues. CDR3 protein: CASSLAAVSGNTIYF. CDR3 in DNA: TGTGCCAGCAGCTTGGCCGCCGTCTCTGGAAACACCATATATTTT.

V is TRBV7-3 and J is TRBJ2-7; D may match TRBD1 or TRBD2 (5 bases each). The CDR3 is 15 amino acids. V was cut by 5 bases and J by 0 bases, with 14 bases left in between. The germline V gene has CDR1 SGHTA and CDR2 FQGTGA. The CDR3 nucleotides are TGTGCCAGCAGCCCCCCGGGGCTTAGCTCCTACGAGCAGTACTTC. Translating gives CASSPPGLSSYEQYF.

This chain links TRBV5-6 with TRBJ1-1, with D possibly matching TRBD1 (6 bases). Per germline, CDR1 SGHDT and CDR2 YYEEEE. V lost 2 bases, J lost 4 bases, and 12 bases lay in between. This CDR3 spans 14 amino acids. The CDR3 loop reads CASSFYRVGTEAFF. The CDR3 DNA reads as TGTGCCAGCAGCTTCTACAGGGTTGGCACTGAAGCTTTCTTT.

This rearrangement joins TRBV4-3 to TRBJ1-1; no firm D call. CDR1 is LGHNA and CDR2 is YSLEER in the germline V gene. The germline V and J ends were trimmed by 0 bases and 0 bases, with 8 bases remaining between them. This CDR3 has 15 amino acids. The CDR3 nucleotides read TGCGCCAGCAGCCAAGATCGGGTAATGAACACTGAAGCTTTCTTT. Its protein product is CASSQDRVMNTEAFF.

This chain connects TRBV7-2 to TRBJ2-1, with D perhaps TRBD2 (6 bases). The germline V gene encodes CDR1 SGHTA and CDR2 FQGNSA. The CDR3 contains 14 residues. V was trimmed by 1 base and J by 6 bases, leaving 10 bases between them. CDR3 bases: TGTGCCAGCAGCTTAGAACTAGCTACCAATGAGCAGTTCTTC. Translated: CASSLELATNEQFF.

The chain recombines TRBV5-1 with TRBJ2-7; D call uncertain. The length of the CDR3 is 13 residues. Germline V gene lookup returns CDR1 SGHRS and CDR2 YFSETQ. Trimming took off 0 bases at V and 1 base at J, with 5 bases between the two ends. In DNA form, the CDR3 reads TGCGCCAGCAGCTTGGGGGCATCCTACGAGCAGTACTTC. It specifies CASSLGASYEQYF.

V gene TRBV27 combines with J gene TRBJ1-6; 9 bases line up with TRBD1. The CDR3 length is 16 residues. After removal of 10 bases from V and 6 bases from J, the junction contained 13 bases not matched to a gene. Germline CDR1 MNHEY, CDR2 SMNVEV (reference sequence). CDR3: CATRTGANPFNSPLHF. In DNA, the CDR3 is TGTGCCACACGGACAGGGGCCAATCCCTTTAATTCACCCCTCCACTTT.

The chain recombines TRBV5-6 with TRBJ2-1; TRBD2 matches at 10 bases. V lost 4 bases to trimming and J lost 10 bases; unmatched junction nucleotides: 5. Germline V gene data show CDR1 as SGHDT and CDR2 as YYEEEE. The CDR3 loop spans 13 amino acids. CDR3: CASSPELAGEQFF. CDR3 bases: TGTGCCAGCAGCCCGGAACTAGCGGGGGAGCAGTTCTTC.

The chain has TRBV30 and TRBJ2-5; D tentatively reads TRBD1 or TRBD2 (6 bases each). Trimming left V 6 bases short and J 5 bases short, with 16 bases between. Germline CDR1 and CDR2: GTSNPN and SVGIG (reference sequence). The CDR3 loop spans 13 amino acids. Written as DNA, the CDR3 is TGTGCCTGCGAGACGGGGGCAGGGGAGACCCAGTACTTC. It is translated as CACETGAGETQYF.

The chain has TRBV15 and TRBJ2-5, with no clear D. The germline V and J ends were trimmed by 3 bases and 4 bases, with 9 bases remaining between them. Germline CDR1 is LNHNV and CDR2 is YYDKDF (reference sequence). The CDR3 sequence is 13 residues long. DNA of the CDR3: TGTGCCACCAGCAGCCCAAGAAGAGAGACCCAGTACTTC. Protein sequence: CATSSPRRETQYF.

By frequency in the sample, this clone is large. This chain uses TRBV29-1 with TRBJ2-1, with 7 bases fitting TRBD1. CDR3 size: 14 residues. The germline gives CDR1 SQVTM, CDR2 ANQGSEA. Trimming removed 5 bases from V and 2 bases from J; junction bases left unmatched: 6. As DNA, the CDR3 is TGCAGCGTTTCCGGGACAGCTACCTACAATGAGCAGTTCTTC. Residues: CSVSGTATYNEQFF.

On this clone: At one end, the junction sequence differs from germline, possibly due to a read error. The CDR3 DNA sequence: TGTGCCAGCAGCGTAGGGGGACAGGGCAATCACGAGCTGTACTTC. Protein product: CASSVGGQGNHELYF. This chain uses TRBV9 with TRBJ2-7; 9 nucleotides line up with TRBD1. CDR1 SGDLS and CDR2 YYNGEE come from the germline V gene. CDR3 length equals 15 residues.

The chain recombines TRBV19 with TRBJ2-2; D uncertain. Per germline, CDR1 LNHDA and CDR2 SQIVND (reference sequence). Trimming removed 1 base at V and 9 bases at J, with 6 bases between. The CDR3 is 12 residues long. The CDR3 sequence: CASSIGRRELFF. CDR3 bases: TGTGCCAGTAGTATAGGGCGGCGGGAGCTGTTTTTT. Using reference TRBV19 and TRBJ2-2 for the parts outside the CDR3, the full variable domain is DGGITQSPKYLFRKEGQNVTLSCEQNLNHDAMYWYRQDPGQGLRLIYYSQIVNDFQKGDIAEGYSVSREKKESFPLTVTSAQKNPTAFYLCASSIGRRELFFGEGSRLTVL.

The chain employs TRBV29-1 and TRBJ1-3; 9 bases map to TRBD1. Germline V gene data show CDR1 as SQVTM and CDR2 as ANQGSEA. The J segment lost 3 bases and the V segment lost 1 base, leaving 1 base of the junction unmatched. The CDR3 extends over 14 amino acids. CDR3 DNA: TGCAGCGTTGAAGGACAGGGGGTTGGAAACACCATATATTTT. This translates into CSVEGQGVGNTIYF.

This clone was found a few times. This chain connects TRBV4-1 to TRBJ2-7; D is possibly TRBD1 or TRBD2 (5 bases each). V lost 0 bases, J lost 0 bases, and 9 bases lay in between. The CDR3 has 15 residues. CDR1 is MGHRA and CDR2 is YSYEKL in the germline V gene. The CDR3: CASSQEGTSSYEQYF. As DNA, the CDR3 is TGCGCCAGCAGCCAAGAGGGGACGAGCTCCTACGAGCAGTACTTC.

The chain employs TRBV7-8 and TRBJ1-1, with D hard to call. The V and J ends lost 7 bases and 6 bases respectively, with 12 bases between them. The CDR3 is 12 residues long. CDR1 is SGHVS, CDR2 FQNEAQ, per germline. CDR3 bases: TGTGCCAGCACCACCCCGGGCCCTGAAGCTTTCTTT. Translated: CASTTPGPEAFF.

DNA of the CDR3: TGTGCCAGCAATTTACTCGGGGGTGGAGATGAGCAGTTCTTC. This translates into CASNLLGGGDEQFF. The chain is built from TRBV9 and TRBJ2-1; TRBD2 might be the D (6 bases). The V end was cut by 6 bases, the J end by 8 bases, with 18 bases between. CDR3 length equals 14 residues. Germline lookup yields CDR1 SGDLS and CDR2 YYNGEE.

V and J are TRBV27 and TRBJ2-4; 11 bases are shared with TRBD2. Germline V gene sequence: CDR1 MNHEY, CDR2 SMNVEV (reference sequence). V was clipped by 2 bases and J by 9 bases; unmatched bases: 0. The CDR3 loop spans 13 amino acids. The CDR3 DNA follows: TGTGCCAGCAGTTTAGGGACTAGCGGCATTCAGTACTTC. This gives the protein CASSLGTSGIQYF.

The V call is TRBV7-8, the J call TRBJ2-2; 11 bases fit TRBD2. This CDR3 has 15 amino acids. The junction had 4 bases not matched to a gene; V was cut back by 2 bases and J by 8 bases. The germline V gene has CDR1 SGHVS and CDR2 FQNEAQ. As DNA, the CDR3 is TGTGCCAGCAGCTTAACTAGCGGGGGAACGGGGGAGCTGTTTTTT. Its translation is CASSLTSGGTGELFF.

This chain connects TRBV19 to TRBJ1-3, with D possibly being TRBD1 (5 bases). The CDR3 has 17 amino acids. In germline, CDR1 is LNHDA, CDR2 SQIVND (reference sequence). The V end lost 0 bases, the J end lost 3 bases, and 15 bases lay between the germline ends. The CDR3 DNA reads TGTGCCAGTAGTATAGATCCCGGGACTTTCTTTGGAAACACCATATATTTT. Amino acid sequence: CASSIDPGTFFGNTIYF.

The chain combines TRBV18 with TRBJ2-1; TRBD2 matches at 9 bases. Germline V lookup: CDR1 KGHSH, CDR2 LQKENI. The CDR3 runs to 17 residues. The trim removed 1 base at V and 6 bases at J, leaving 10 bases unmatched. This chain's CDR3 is CASSPRGRGGVGNEQFF. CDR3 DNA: TGTGCCAGCTCACCACGGGGGCGGGGGGGCGTAGGCAATGAGCAGTTCTTC.

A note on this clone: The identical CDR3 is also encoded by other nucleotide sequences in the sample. This chain's CDR3 is CASSISASGGNEQFF. In DNA form, the CDR3 reads TGTGCCAGTAGTATTTCGGCTAGCGGGGGGAATGAGCAGTTCTTC. The chain joins TRBV19 to TRBJ2-1; TRBD2 agrees at 11 bases. V gave up 3 bases and J gave up 7 bases; unmatched junction bases: 5. The germline V gene encodes CDR1 LNHDA and CDR2 SQIVND (reference sequence). This CDR3 has 15 residues.